Each of the 19 T cell receptor beta chains below was sequenced from the same sample in a study of identical twins listed by TCRdb under 2016. Receptor libraries were prepared by 5' RACE. Data came from an Illumina HiSeq 2000. TCRdb itself trimmed the public reads at Q25 with fastp, ran MiXCR and retained productive beta chains. Rows with one shared CDR3 protein collapse into an entry with the most common genes and DNA. This sample gives around 1.7 million distinct CDR3 sequences in total; 32% of them show up just once. About 0.3% of the sample comes from the top ten. The specimen was cord blood. The receptors were gathered from a newborn girl in good health.

In its sample, this clonotype was seen a few times. The chain uses TRBV14 and TRBJ2-3; possibly TRBD2 for D (6 bases). This CDR3 comprises 14 residues. V was cut by 3 bases and J by 0 bases, with 7 bases left in between. CDR1 and CDR2 from the germline V gene are SGHDN and FVKESK. This CDR3 is CASSQDYSTDTQYF. The CDR3 DNA reads TGTGCCAGCAGCCAGGACTACAGCACAGATACGCAGTATTTT.

This clonotype was counted between two and nine times. The chain uses TRBV6-5 and TRBJ2-3; 7 bases match TRBD1. CDR1 and CDR2 (germline): MNHEY, SVGAGI. Trimming took 6 bases from V and 1 from J; bases not matched to a gene: 7. CDR3 size: 15 residues. In DNA, the CDR3 is TGTGCCAGCAGGAAGACAGGGAGCGGCACAGATACGCAGTATTTT. Translation: CASRKTGSGTDTQYF.

V gene TRBV27 combines with J gene TRBJ2-4, with TRBD2 matching over 14 bases. V dropped 3 bases and J dropped 0; count of bases not matched to a gene: 4. CDR1 and CDR2 (germline): MNHEY, SMNVEV (reference sequence). This CDR3 is 18 amino acids long. CDR3 DNA: TGTGCCAGCAGTTTTCCGGGACTAGCGGGGGTAGCCAAAAACATTCAGTACTTC. Amino acid sequence: CASSFPGLAGVAKNIQYF.

This clonotype has a handful of counts. The chain has TRBV4-1 and TRBJ2-4; D could derive from TRBD1 or TRBD2 (5 bases each). Germline-derived CDR1 and CDR2 are MGHRA and YSYEKL. V gave up 2 bases and J gave up 13 bases, with 21 bases separating them. This CDR3 is 15 amino acids long. In DNA, the CDR3 is TGCGCCAGCAGCCAAAGTACCCTCGTGGGCAGGGAGCAGTACTTC. Translation: CASSQSTLVGREQYF.

The V call is TRBV12-3 or TRBV12-4, the J call TRBJ2-1; no reliable D call. The CDR3 totals 18 residues. V was cut by 3 bases and J by 6 bases, with 24 bases left in between. DNA of the CDR3: TGTGCCAGCAGTTTTAGATATTTATCCTTGGCCTCCCCCAATGAGCAGTTCTTC. This sequence encodes CASSFRYLSLASPNEQFF.

This chain joins TRBV5-1 and TRBJ2-3, with D uncertain. This CDR3 has 14 residues. Germline loops: CDR1 SGHRS, CDR2 YFSETQ. The germline V and J ends were trimmed by 6 bases and 6 bases, with 17 bases remaining between them. The DNA for the CDR3 is TGCGCCAGCAATATAGGATTAACCAGCGATACGCAGTATTTT. Translated: CASNIGLTSDTQYF.

This chain connects TRBV2 to TRBJ1-2, with unresolved D. CDR3 length: 12 amino acids. Trimming took 7 bases from V and 8 from J, leaving 14 bases between them. The germline V gene encodes CDR1 SNHLY and CDR2 FYNNEI. In nucleotides, the CDR3 is TGTGCCAGCATATTGCCGGTGCGGGGCTACACCTTC. This codes for CASILPVRGYTF.

This chain joins TRBV7-9 and TRBJ1-1, with a tentative D call TRBD1 (5 bases). Trimming shortened V by 2 bases and J by 10 bases, and 11 bases separated the two germline ends. CDR1 and CDR2 from the germline V gene are SEHNR and FQNEAQ (reference sequence). This CDR3 spans 12 amino acids. The CDR3 spells CASSLIGARAFF. The CDR3 DNA follows: TGTGCCAGCAGCTTAATCGGGGCAAGAGCTTTCTTT.

The J gene is TRBJ1-5, the V gene TRBV28, with D hard to call. V lost 5 bases and J 7 bases, leaving 15 bases between the germline ends. The germline gives CDR1 MDHEN, CDR2 SYDVKM. CDR3 length: 14 residues. CDR3 residues: CASSAHTYRQPQHF. CDR3 in DNA: TGTGCCAGCAGTGCACACACCTATCGGCAGCCCCAGCATTTT.

This chain joins TRBV29-1 and TRBJ2-7; 7 bases are shared with TRBD1. V shed 8 bases, J shed 4 bases, and the junction held 11 bases outside the gene matches. The CDR3 is 13 residues long. Germline V gives CDR1 SQVTM, CDR2 ANQGSEA. CDR3 sequence: CSPKVGGRYEQYF. CDR3 sequence (DNA): TGCAGCCCGAAGGTAGGGGGCAGGTACGAGCAGTACTTC.

The chain combines TRBV24-1 with TRBJ2-1; D not certain. The germline V and J ends were trimmed by 4 bases and 4 bases, with 7 bases remaining between them. CDR1 is KGHDR and CDR2 is SFDVKD in the germline V gene. The length of the CDR3 is 13 residues. The CDR3 sequence: CATSDRRYNEQFF. CDR3 nucleotide sequence: TGTGCCACCAGTGACCGTAGATACAATGAGCAGTTCTTC.

The chain has TRBV7-9 and TRBJ2-7, with a possible D match to TRBD2 (6 bases). CDR1 and CDR2 (germline): SEHNR, FQNEAQ (reference sequence). Trimming shortened V by 4 bases and J by 0 bases, and 13 bases separated the two germline ends. This CDR3 region has 15 residues. CDR3 in DNA: TGTGCCAGCAGCTCCCGGGGGTCCTACTCCTACGAGCAGTACTTC. This encodes CASSSRGSYSYEQYF.

This clonotype turned up a few times. The J gene is TRBJ2-3, the V gene TRBV2, with D perhaps TRBD2 (6 bases). The V end lost 4 bases, the J end lost 1 base, and 15 bases lay between the germline ends. CDR3 length equals 16 residues. Germline CDR1 and CDR2: SNHLY and FYNNEI. In DNA form, the CDR3 reads TGTGCCAGCAGTGGGGGTAGGGGACTTGGCACAGATACGCAGTATTTT. Translating gives CASSGGRGLGTDTQYF.

The rearrangement joins TRBV5-1 to TRBJ2-3, with a weak D call TRBD2 (5 bases). The CDR3 extends over 17 amino acids. Germline V gene lookup returns CDR1 SGHRS and CDR2 YFSETQ. V was trimmed by 1 base and J by 0 bases, leaving 15 bases between them. The CDR3, as DNA: TGCGCCAGCAGCTTGAGTCGGGGATTTCCTAGCACAGATACGCAGTATTTT. This codes for CASSLSRGFPSTDTQYF.

J is TRBJ1-4 and V is TRBV3-1, with D perhaps TRBD1 (6 bases). The CDR3 has 15 residues. Trimming stripped 4 bases from V and 8 bases from J, with 17 bases between. Germline assignment: CDR1 LGHDT and CDR2 YNNKEL (reference sequence). Here the CDR3 reads CASSPKGGGSEKLFF. CDR3 sequence (DNA): TGTGCCAGCAGCCCGAAAGGAGGGGGTAGCGAAAAACTGTTTTTT.

This clonotype appeared a few times. The J gene is TRBJ2-1, the V gene TRBV12-3 or TRBV12-4; TRBD2 is a possible D gene (6 bases). CDR3 length equals 14 residues. Trimming removed 6 bases from V and 5 bases from J, with 14 bases in between. DNA of the CDR3: TGTGCCAGCAGCGGCGGGACTTTTCACAATGAGCAGTTCTTC. It encodes CASSGGTFHNEQFF.

As regards this clonotype: A much larger clonotype is one base distant, so this may be a read error. This chain connects TRBV4-2 to TRBJ2-4, with 8 bases identical to TRBD2. The CDR3 length is 14 residues. Trimming cost V 2 bases and J 13 bases; bases outside gene matches: 10. Germline lookup yields CDR1 LGHNA and CDR2 YNFKEQ. The CDR3 DNA reads as TGTGCCAGCAGCCAACTAGCGGGCTCCTACGGGCAGTACTTC. Translated: CASSQLAGSYGQYF.

This clonotype was seen a handful of times. The rearrangement links TRBV24-1 to TRBJ1-2, with 7 bases aligning to TRBD1. Trimming took 2 bases from V and 8 from J; bases not matched to a gene: 10. This CDR3 spans 15 amino acids. Germline values: CDR1 KGHDR, CDR2 SFDVKD. The CDR3 is CATSDSSTGTGGYTF. The CDR3 nucleotides are TGTGCCACCAGTGATTCATCGACAGGGACGGGGGGCTACACCTTC.

Points on this clonotype: The junction does not match germline at one end; this may be a read error. This chain uses TRBV5-1 with TRBJ2-5, with 9 bases lining up with TRBD1. Germline lookup yields CDR1 SGHRS and CDR2 YFSETQ. The CDR3 length is 14 residues. This CDR3 is CASGQGPTEEAQYF. The CDR3 DNA follows: TGCGCCAGCGGACAGGGGCCAACTGAAGAGGCCCAGTACTTC.